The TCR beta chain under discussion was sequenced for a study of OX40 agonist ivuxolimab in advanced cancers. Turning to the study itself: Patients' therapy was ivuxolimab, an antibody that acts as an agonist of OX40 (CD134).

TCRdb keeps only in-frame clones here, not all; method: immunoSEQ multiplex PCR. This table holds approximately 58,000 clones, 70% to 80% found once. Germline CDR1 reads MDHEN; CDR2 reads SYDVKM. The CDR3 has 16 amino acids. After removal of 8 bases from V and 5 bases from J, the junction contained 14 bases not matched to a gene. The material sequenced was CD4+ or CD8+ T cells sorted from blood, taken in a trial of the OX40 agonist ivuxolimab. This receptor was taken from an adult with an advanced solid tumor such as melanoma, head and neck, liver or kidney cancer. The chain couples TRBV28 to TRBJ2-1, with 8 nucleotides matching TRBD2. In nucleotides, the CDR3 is TGTGCCAGCGGTCAACTAGCGGCCGCGGGAAACAATGAGCAGTTCTTC. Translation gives CASGQLAAAGNNEQFF.